These 4 T cell receptor beta chains were all obtained from the same sample, sequenced in a study of neurological immune-mediated disorders. TCRdb processed the 5' RACE reads anew with MiXCR; each CDR3 protein has one entry. The profile covers 55,000 to 70,000 distinct CDR3 sequences, with about an eighth appearing a single time and 1.5% to 2% taken by the ten largest. The sample consisted of PBMCs. These receptors originate from a man in his sixties in good health.

Many counts were recorded for this clonotype. The V call is TRBV20-1, the J call TRBJ1-2, with 9 bases fitting TRBD1. Trimming at V came to 0 bases and at J to 8 bases, leaving 7 bases not matched to a gene. The CDR3 contains 14 residues. Looked up from germline, CDR1 is DFQATT and CDR2 is SNEGSKA (reference sequence). The CDR3 is CSARDTGGARGYTF. CDR3 nucleotide sequence: TGCAGTGCTAGAGATACAGGGGGCGCAAGGGGCTACACCTTC.

This clonotype ranks as medium-sized (0.01 to 0.1%). This sequence joins TRBV6-5 and TRBJ2-6, with 8 nucleotides matching TRBD1. Trimming removed 2 bases from V and 0 bases from J; junction bases left unmatched: 3. Germline lookup yields CDR1 MNHEY and CDR2 SVGAGI. The CDR3 contains 17 residues. DNA of the CDR3: TGTGCCAGCAGTTACGGACAGGGTTCCTCTGGGGCCAACGTCCTGACTTTC. It encodes CASSYGQGSSGANVLTF.

This clonotype was counted ten times or more. CDR3 bases: TGTGCTAGTGGCCTACGAAAGGGGGGCGGAGAGCCCCAGCATTTT. Its translation is CASGLRKGGGEPQHF. V is TRBV12-5 and J is TRBJ1-5, with D perhaps matching TRBD1 (6 bases). V was trimmed by 6 bases and J by 8 bases, leaving 20 bases between them. The CDR3 has 15 amino acids. CDR1 is LGHNT and CDR2 is FRNRAP in the germline V gene.

The V gene is TRBV5-5, the J gene TRBJ2-5; D unclear. Trimming stripped 2 bases from V and 4 bases from J, with 3 bases between. Germline V gene data show CDR1 as SGHKS and CDR2 as YYEKEE (reference sequence). The CDR3 totals 11 residues. CDR3 amino acids: CASSFTETQYF. DNA for the CDR3: TGTGCCAGCAGCTTTACAGAGACCCAGTACTTC.